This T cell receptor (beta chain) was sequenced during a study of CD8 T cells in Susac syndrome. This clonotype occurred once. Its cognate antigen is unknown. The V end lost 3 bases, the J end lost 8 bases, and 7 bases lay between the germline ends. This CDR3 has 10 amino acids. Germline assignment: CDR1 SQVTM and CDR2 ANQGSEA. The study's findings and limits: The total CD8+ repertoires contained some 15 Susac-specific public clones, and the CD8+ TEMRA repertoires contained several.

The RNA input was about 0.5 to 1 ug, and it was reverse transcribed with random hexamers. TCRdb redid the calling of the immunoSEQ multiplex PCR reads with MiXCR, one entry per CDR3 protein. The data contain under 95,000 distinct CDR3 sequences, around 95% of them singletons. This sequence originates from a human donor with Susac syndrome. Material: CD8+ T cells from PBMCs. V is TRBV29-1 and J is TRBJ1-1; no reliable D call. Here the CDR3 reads CSVEGREAFF. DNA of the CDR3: TGCAGCGTTGAGGGAAGGGAAGCTTTCTTT.